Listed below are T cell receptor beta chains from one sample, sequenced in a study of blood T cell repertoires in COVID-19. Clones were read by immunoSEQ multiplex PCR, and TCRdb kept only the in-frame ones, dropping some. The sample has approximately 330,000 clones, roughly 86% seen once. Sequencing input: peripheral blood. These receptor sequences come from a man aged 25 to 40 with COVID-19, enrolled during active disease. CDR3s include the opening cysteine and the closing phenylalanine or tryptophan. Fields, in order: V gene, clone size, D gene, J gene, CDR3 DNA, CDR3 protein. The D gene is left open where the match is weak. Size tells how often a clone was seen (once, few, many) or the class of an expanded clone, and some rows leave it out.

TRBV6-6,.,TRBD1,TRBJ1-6,TGTGCCAGCAAAAGACAGGGAGAATCACCCCTCCACTTT,CASKRQGESPLHF
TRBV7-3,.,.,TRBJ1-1,TGTGCCAGCAGCTTATCCGGGAATCTCATGAACACTGAAGCTTTCTTT,CASSLSGNLMNTEAFF
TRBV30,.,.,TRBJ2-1,TGTGCCTGGAGTCCCCTCGGCGGAATTGACAATGAGCAGTTCTTC,CAWSPLGGIDNEQFF
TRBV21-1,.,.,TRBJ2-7,TGTGCCAGCAGCAAGTACCAAAGCGGGAGCTCCTACGAGCAGTACTTC,CASSKYQSGSSYEQYF
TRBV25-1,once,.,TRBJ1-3,TGTGCCAGCAGTTTGGACGGGAGCTCTGGAAACACCATATATTTT,CASSLDGSSGNTIYF
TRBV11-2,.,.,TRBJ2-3,TGTGCCAGCAGCTTAGGGGGCACTAGCACAGATACGCAGTATTTT,CASSLGGTSTDTQYF
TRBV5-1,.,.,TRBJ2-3,TGCGCCAGCAGCGCGGCCGCGGCGAGGGATACGCAGTATTTT,CASSAAAARDTQYF
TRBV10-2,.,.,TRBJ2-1,TGCGCCAGCAGTGACTCACAGGGACATGAGCAGTTCTTC,CASSDSQGHEQFF
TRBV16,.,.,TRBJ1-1,TGTGCCAGCAGCCAAAGCGGGGGCCAGACTGAAGCTTTCTTT,CASSQSGGQTEAFF
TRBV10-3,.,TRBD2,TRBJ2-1,TGTGCCGCCGCCTCTACTAGCGGGAGGTCCGGTGAGCAGTTCTTC,CAAASTSGRSGEQFF
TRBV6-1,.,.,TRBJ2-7,TGTGCCAGCAGTGAGGGGGGGCGGAGCGAGCAGTACTTC,CASSEGGRSEQYF
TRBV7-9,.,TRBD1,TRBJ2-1,TGTGCCAGCAGCTCACAGGGGCATGAGCAGTTCTTC,CASSSQGHEQFF
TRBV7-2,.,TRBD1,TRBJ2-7,TGTGCCAGCAGCCGGGACAGGGGAGCCTACGAGCAGTACTTC,CASSRDRGAYEQYF
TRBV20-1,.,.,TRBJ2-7,TGCAGTGCTAGTAGGCTAGCGACGTACGAGCAGTACTTC,CSASRLATYEQYF
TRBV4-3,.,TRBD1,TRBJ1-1,TGCGCCAGCAGCCAAGATGGTACAGGGGGTACTGAAGCTTTCTTT,CASSQDGTGGTEAFF
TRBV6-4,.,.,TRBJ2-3,TGTGCCAGCAGCGCTTCAGGGAATTGGGATACGCAGTATTTT,CASSASGNWDTQYF
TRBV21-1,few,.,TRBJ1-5,TGTGCCAGCAGCGCTGGTTTGGGGGGAAACTATCAGCCCCAGCATTTT,CASSAGLGGNYQPQHF
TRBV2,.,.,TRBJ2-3,TGTGCCAGCAGTGGGGGGGGGCCTGGGAGCACAGATACGCAGTATTTT,CASSGGGPGSTDTQYF
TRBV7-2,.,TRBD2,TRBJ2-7,TGTGCCAGCAGCTTACCGGGACTAGCGGGAGATGAGCAGTACTTC,CASSLPGLAGDEQYF
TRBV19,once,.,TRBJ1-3,TGTGCCAGTAGTATCCGTGTTACTGGAAACACCATATATTTT,CASSIRVTGNTIYF
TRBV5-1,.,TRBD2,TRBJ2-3,TGCGCCAGCAGCTCTCGAAGCGGGGTTAGGACAGATACGCAGTATTTT,CASSSRSGVRTDTQYF
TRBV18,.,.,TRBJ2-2,TGTGCCAGCTCACCCCAGGATACCGGGGAGCTGTTTTTT,CASSPQDTGELFF
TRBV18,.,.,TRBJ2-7,TGTGCCAGCTCACCGAGGTCCTACGAGCAGTACTTC,CASSPRSYEQYF
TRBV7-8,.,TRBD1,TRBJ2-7,TGTGCCAGCAGCTACGGGACAGTTCGTTTGTCTGAGCAGTACTTC,CASSYGTVRLSEQYF
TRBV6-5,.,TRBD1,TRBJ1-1,TGTGCCAGCAGTACCCAGGGGGCTGGAACTGAAGCTTTCTTT,CASSTQGAGTEAFF
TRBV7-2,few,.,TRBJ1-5,TGTGCCAGCAGCTCCTATAGCAATCAGCCCCAGCATTTT,CASSSYSNQPQHF
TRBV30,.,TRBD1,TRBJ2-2,TGTGCCTGGAGTGGACAGGGCACCGGGGAGCTGTTTTTT,CAWSGQGTGELFF
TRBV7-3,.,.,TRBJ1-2,TGTGCCAGCAGCTTAGTGGACCTTGGGGGCGCTTCCTATGGCTACACCTTC,CASSLVDLGGASYGYTF
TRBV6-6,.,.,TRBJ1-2,TGTGCCAGCAGTTACGACACCTCGCCGAAAGGCTACACCTTC,CASSYDTSPKGYTF
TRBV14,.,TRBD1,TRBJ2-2,TGTGCCAGCAGCCATGGGACAGGGGGTGCCGGGGAGCTGTTTTTT,CASSHGTGGAGELFF
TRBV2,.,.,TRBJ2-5,TGTGCCAGCGGACAGCAAGAGACCCAGTACTTC,CASGQQETQYF
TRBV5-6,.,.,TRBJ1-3,TGTGCCAGCAGCAATCCTAACGAAGCGGGAAACACCATATATTTT,CASSNPNEAGNTIYF
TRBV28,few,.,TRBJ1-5,TGTGCCAGCAGTTCCTCGCAGGGGCGGCGGGTTCAGCCCCAGCATTTT,CASSSSQGRRVQPQHF
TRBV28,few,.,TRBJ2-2,TGTGCCAGCAGTTACGGGACGAACACCGGGGAGCTGTTTTTT,CASSYGTNTGELFF
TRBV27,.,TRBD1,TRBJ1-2,TGTGCCAGCAGCGGGGGGACAGGGAGGAACTATGGCTACACCTTC,CASSGGTGRNYGYTF
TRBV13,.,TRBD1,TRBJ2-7,TGTGCCAGCAGCTTAGGGGGGACAGGGGGCTCCTACGAGCAGTACTTC,CASSLGGTGGSYEQYF
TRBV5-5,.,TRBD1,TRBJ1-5,TGTGCCAGCAGCTTGGCCTCAGGGGGTCTGGGTCAGCCCCAGCATTTT,CASSLASGGLGQPQHF
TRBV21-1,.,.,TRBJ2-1,TGTGCCAGCAGCCACAGGGGCGTAGATATCTATGAGCAGTTCTTC,CASSHRGVDIYEQFF
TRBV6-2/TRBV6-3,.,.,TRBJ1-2,TGTGCCAGCAGTCCCCGCGGACAGCTAACCTATGGCTACACCTTC,CASSPRGQLTYGYTF
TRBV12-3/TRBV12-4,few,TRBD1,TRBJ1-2,TGTGCCAGCACTACGGGACAGGTATATGGCTACACCTTC,CASTTGQVYGYTF
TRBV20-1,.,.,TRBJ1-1,TGCAGTGCTAGTCCCCAGTTTTCTTCTGAAGCTTTCTTT,CSASPQFSSEAFF
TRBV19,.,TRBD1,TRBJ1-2,TGTGCCAGTAGTTCAACAGGGGATTACCCCTATGGCTACACCTTC,CASSSTGDYPYGYTF
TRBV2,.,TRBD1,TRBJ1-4,TGTGCCAGCAACCGAGACAGGGGACTTGAAAAACTGTTTTTT,CASNRDRGLEKLFF
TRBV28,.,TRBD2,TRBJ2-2,TGTGCCAGCAGTTTATTAAGTCTAGCGGGAGCCGGGGAGCTGTTTTTT,CASSLLSLAGAGELFF
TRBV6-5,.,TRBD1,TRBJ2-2,TGTGCCAGCAGTTCTCAGGGGGCGGAGAACACCGGGGAGCTGTTTTTT,CASSSQGAENTGELFF
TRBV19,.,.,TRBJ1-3,TGTGCCAGTAGCACCCCAGGATCCCATGCTGGAAACACCATATATTTT,CASSTPGSHAGNTIYF
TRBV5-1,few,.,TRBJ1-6,TGCGCCAGCAGCATCTCGGACAGCTCCTATAATTCACCCCTCCACTTT,CASSISDSSYNSPLHF
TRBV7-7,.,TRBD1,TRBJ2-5,TGTGCCAGCAGCTTTTACGGGACAGGGGTTGGTGAGACCCAGTACTTC,CASSFYGTGVGETQYF
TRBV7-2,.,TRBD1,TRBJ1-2,TGTGCCAGCAGCTTAGCCGCAGGGGGCTATGGCTACACCTTC,CASSLAAGGYGYTF
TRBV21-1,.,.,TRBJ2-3,TGTGCCAGCAGCAAATCGCGGACAGGGGGGGATACGCAGTATTTT,CASSKSRTGGDTQYF
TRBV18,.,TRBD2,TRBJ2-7,TGTGCCAGCTCACCCAGGACTAGCGGAAGCTACGAGCAGTACTTC,CASSPRTSGSYEQYF
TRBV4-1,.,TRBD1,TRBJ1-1,TGCGCCAGCAGCCCCTCGAGGGACAGGATGAACACTGAAGCTTTCTTT,CASSPSRDRMNTEAFF
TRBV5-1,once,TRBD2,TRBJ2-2,TGCGCCAGCCGTCAGACTAGCCCACCGAACACCGGGGAGCTGTTTTTT,CASRQTSPPNTGELFF
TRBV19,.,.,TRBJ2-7,TGTGCCAGTACCCCCTCGTGGCAGGGGCCCTACGAGCAGTACTTC,CASTPSWQGPYEQYF
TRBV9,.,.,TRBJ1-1,TGTGCCAGCAGCGTAGCGGATAGCATGAACACTGAAGCTTTCTTT,CASSVADSMNTEAFF
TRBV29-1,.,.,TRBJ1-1,TGCAGCGTTGCGTCGGGATGGACTGAAGCTTTCTTT,CSVASGWTEAFF